These 13 T cell receptor beta chains were sequenced from one sample in a study of shared clonotypes between healthy human individuals. Method: immunoSEQ multiplex PCR; TCRdb's copy keeps in-frame clones and lacks some. Counted here are around 2.1 million clones, approximately 94% occurring once; the ten biggest clones make up approximately 0.13%. The sample consisted of naive CD4+ T cells sorted from blood. Subset meaning: CD45RA+ positively selected. These receptors were taken from a man aged 18-30 years in good health.

The chain combines TRBV4-1 with TRBJ2-2; 15 positions match TRBD2. The CDR3 runs 21 residues. The V segment lost 4 bases and the J segment 1 base; nucleotides outside the gene matches: 13. Per the germline V gene, CDR1 is MGHRA and CDR2 is YSYEKL. CDR3 nucleotides: TGCGCCAGCAGCCCCCGGGGACTAGCGGGGGGACCCGACCTGAACACCGGGGAGCTGTTTTTT. This codes for CASSPRGLAGGPDLNTGELFF.

The V call is TRBV18, the J call TRBJ1-1; D remains ambiguous. Germline V gene sequence: CDR1 KGHSH, CDR2 LQKENI. The CDR3 is 15 amino acids. The ends were cut back, 3 bases at V and 3 bases at J, with 14 bases in the middle. The CDR3 loop is CASSPLSSGDTEAFF. For the CDR3, the DNA is TGTGCCAGCTCACCCCTGAGTAGTGGCGACACTGAAGCTTTCTTT.

The J gene is TRBJ2-5, the V gene TRBV6-5; 12 bases are a match to TRBD2. The CDR3 is 15 amino acids. Trimming at V came to 5 bases and at J to 4 bases, leaving 5 bases not matched to a gene. Germline V lookup: CDR1 MNHEY, CDR2 SVGAGI. Here the CDR3 DNA reads TGTGCCAGCAGTCCGACTAGCGGGGGTCCAGAGACCCAGTACTTC. Translating gives CASSPTSGGPETQYF.

This sequence joins TRBV19 and TRBJ2-7, with 7 bases matching TRBD1. The CDR3 sequence is 14 residues long. After removal of 6 bases from V and 5 bases from J, the junction contained 10 bases not matched to a gene. CDR1 is LNHDA and CDR2 is SQIVND in the germline V gene (reference sequence). The CDR3 is CASSPDRAHHEQYF. CDR3 in DNA: TGTGCCAGTAGCCCAGACAGGGCACACCACGAGCAGTACTTC.

The chain uses TRBV6-6 and TRBJ2-1; 10 bases line up with TRBD2. The V segment lost 4 bases and the J segment 10 bases; nucleotides outside the gene matches: 13. The CDR3 length is 16 residues. Germline lookup yields CDR1 MNHNY and CDR2 SVGAGI (reference sequence). The CDR3: CASSSPGLSGGREQFF. CDR3 DNA: TGTGCCAGCAGTTCCCCCGGGCTTAGCGGGGGGCGGGAGCAGTTCTTC.

The V gene is TRBV7-6, the J gene TRBJ2-2, with D possibly being TRBD1 (6 bases). The CDR3 has 19 residues. The V end lost 5 bases, the J end lost 0 bases, and 22 bases lay between the germline ends. Germline V gene sequence: CDR1 SGHVS, CDR2 FNYEAQ. The CDR3 nucleotides read TGTGCCAGCAGCCCCACCACCGGGACAATTCGCGCGAACACCGGGGAGCTGTTTTTT. This gives the protein CASSPTTGTIRANTGELFF. The whole variable domain, remainder taken from reference TRBV7-6 and TRBJ2-2, is GAGVSQSPRYKVTKRGQDVALRCDPISGHVSLYWYRQALGQGPEFLTYFNYEAQQDKSGLPNDRFSAERPEGSISTLTIQRTEQRDSAMYRCASSPTTGTIRANTGELFFGEGSRLTVL.

The chain links TRBV7-2 to TRBJ1-6; D is undetermined. The CDR3 runs to 16 residues. Germline V gives CDR1 SGHTA, CDR2 FQGNSA. Deletions cut 1 base from V and 6 bases from J, with 13 bases between. CDR3 in DNA: TGTGCCAGCAGCTTAGTTCGCCGGGCCAGTAATTCACCCCTCCACTTT. Amino acids: CASSLVRRASNSPLHF.

The chain links TRBV5-6 to TRBJ2-1; maybe TRBD2 (6 bases). Between the trimmed V and J ends, which lost 4 bases and 9 bases, there was a span of 17 bases. The CDR3 runs to 14 residues. Germline V lookup: CDR1 SGHDT, CDR2 YYEEEE. The CDR3 sequence is CASSTWEALGEQFF. In DNA form, the CDR3 reads TGTGCCAGCAGCACATGGGAGGCTTTGGGTGAGCAGTTCTTC.

Points on this clone: Other DNA variants within this sample encode the same CDR3. The chain has TRBV5-1 and TRBJ2-6; D gene unclear. The ends were cut back, 0 bases at V and 0 bases at J, with 4 bases in the middle. Germline V gives CDR1 SGHRS, CDR2 YFSETQ. This CDR3 has 15 residues. The CDR3 region is CASSLGASGANVLTF. The CDR3 region has the DNA TGCGCCAGCAGCTTGGGGGCCTCTGGGGCCAACGTCCTGACTTTC.

This clone was seen a few times. The rearrangement links TRBV10-3 to TRBJ1-1; 10 bases match TRBD1. The CDR3 covers 14 residues. V was clipped by 6 bases and J by 1 base; unmatched bases: 2. Germline lookup yields CDR1 ENHRY and CDR2 SYGVKD. The CDR3 sequence is CAIRGTGANTEAFF. In DNA, the CDR3 is TGTGCCATCAGGGGGACAGGGGCGAACACTGAAGCTTTCTTT.

This rearrangement joins TRBV28 to TRBJ2-7, with 7 nucleotides matching TRBD1. V shed 6 bases, J shed 8 bases, and the junction held 13 bases outside the gene matches. This CDR3 comprises 14 residues. Germline lookup yields CDR1 MDHEN and CDR2 SYDVKM. This chain's CDR3 is CASSPGTDRDQQYF. The CDR3 region has the DNA TGTGCCAGCAGCCCCGGTACAGACAGGGATCAGCAGTACTTC. The variable domain in full, completed from reference TRBV28 and TRBJ2-7, reads DVKVTQSSRYLVKRTGEKVFLECVQDMDHENMFWYRQDPGLGLRLIYFSYDVKMKEKGDIPEGYSVSREKKERFSLILESASTNQTSMYLCASSPGTDRDQQYFGPGTRLTVT.

Notes on this clone: Germline is not matched at one junction end, which may reflect a read error. As DNA, the CDR3 is TGTGCCAGCAGCGCGCAGGACACCTCCGACGAGCAGTACTTC. Translation gives CASSAQDTSDEQYF. V usage is TRBV2 and J usage is TRBJ2-7; D is possibly TRBD1 (5 bases). CDR1 is SNHLY and CDR2 is FYNNEI in the germline V gene. CDR3 length equals 14 residues.

The chain recombines TRBV4-1 with TRBJ2-3, with D hard to call. Germline assignment: CDR1 MGHRA and CDR2 YSYEKL. With 2 bases removed from V and 8 bases from J, the gap between germline ends came to 8 bases. The CDR3 is made up of 12 amino acids. The DNA of the CDR3 is TGCGCCAGCAGCCAACAAGGTTTTACGCAGTATTTT. Amino acid sequence: CASSQQGFTQYF.